This T cell receptor beta chain was retrieved from a study of cytomegalovirus exposure and HLA in healthy donors. Study results and caveats: Presence/absence analyses rested on an assumption that sequencing depth was roughly uniform across donors. Three CMV-associated chains proved CMV antigen-specific in vitro. Most TCR sequences were seen very rarely across donors, but some public TCRs occurred in many.

Vbeta (60) and Jbeta (13) primers were used in the PCR. Data came from immunoSEQ multiplex PCR; TCRdb stores just in-frame clones and leaves some out. The table lists 95,000 to 150,000 clones, roughly 80% of them singletons. Comment on this clone: The antigen is unknown.

The CDR3 sequence is 12 residues long. The V end lost 3 bases, the J end lost 1 base, and 4 bases lay between the germline ends. Germline V CDR1 and CDR2: SGHTA, FQGNSA. This chain connects TRBV7-2 to TRBJ2-7; D is unresolved. The clonotype originates from a man aged 25-45 years in good health and CMV-seronegative. Source material: PBMCs. The CDR3 loop reads CASSFLSYEQYF. In nucleotides, the CDR3 is TGTGCCAGCAGCTTCCTTTCCTACGAGCAGTACTTC.